Shown below are 3 T cell receptor beta chains from a single sample sequenced in a study of blood T cell repertoires in COVID-19. Measured with immunoSEQ multiplex PCR; TCRdb has only the in-frame clones, and not every one. The sample includes under 50,000 clones, around 74% seen only once; the top ten take 23%. Sequenced material: peripheral blood. All receptors come from a man between 65 and 79 years old with acute or convalescent COVID-19.

This clone turned up a few times. This chain uses TRBV5-1 with TRBJ2-1; TRBD2 agrees at 13 bases. CDR1 is SGHRS and CDR2 is YFSETQ in the germline V gene. The CDR3 covers 18 residues. The V and J ends lost 4 bases and 9 bases, in that order; junction bases with no gene match: 16. The DNA for the CDR3 is TGCGCCAGCAGCCCTGGCGGACTAGCGGGAGTGGGGCTCGGTGAGCAGTTCTTC. Translated, it gives CASSPGGLAGVGLGEQFF.

This chain uses TRBV6-5 with TRBJ1-5; possible D gene TRBD1, 6 bases. Trimming cost V 6 bases and J 0 bases, with 9 bases left between them. The CDR3 extends over 14 amino acids. The germline V gene has CDR1 MNHEY and CDR2 SVGAGI. This chain's CDR3 is CASRGAHSNQPQHF. The CDR3 DNA sequence: TGTGCCAGCAGGGGGGCCCATAGCAATCAGCCCCAGCATTTT.

The rearrangement joins TRBV28 to TRBJ2-5; possible D gene TRBD1, 5 bases. The CDR3 extends over 14 amino acids. Germline V gene sequence: CDR1 MDHEN, CDR2 SYDVKM. Trimming removed 6 bases at V and 1 base at J, with 12 bases between. The CDR3 loop is CASSSSDIQETQYF. CDR3 nucleotides: TGTGCCAGCAGCTCCTCGGACATCCAAGAGACCCAGTACTTC. The variable domain in full, completed from reference TRBV28 and TRBJ2-5, reads DVKVTQSSRYLVKRTGEKVFLECVQDMDHENMFWYRQDPGLGLRLIYFSYDVKMKEKGDIPEGYSVSREKKERFSLILESASTNQTSMYLCASSSSDIQETQYFGPGTRLLVL.